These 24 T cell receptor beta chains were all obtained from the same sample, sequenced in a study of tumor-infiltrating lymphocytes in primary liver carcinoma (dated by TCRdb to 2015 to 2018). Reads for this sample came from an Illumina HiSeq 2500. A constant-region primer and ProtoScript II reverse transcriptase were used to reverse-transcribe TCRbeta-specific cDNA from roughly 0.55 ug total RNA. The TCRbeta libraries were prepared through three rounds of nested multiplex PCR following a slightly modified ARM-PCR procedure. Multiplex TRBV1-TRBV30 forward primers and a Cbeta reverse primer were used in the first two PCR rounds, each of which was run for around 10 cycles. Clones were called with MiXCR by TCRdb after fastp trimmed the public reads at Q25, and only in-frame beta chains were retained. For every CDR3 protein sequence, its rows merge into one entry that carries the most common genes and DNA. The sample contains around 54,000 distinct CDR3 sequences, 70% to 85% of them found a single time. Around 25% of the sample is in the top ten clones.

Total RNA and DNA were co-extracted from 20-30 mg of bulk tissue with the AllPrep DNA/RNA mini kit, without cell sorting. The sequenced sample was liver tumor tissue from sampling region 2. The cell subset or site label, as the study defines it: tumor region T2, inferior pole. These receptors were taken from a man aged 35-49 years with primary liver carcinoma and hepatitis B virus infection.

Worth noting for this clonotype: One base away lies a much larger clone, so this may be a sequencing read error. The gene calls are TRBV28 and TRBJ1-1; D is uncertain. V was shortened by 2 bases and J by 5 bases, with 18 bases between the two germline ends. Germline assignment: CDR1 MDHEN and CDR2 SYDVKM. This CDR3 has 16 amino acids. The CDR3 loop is CASSLRLESLGTEAFF. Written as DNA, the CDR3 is TGTGCCAGCAGTTTACGTTTAGAGAGTCTTGGGACTGAAGCTTTCTTT.

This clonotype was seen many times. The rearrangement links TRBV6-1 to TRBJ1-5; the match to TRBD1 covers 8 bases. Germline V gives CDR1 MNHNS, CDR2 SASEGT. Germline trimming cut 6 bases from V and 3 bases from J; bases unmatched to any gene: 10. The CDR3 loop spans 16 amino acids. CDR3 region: CASRDRQGRVNQPQHF. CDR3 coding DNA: TGTGCCAGCAGGGACCGACAGGGGAGGGTCAATCAGCCCCAGCATTTT.

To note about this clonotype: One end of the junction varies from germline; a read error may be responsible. The CDR3 reads CVSSTRGRRYEQYF. For the CDR3, the DNA is TGTGTCAGCTCAACCCGGGGGAGAAGATACGAGCAGTACTTC. This chain uses TRBV11-2 with TRBJ2-7, with a weak D call TRBD2 (6 bases). The germline V gene encodes CDR1 SGHAT and CDR2 FQNNGV. CDR3 length: 14 residues.

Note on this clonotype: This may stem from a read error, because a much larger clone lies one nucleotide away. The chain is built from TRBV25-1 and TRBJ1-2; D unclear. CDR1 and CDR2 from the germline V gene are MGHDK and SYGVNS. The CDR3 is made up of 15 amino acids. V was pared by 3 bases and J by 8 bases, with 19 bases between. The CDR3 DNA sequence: TGTGCCAGCAGTGAGAAAGGACTACTCACGGGAGGCTACACCTTC. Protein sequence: CASSEKGLLTGGYTF.

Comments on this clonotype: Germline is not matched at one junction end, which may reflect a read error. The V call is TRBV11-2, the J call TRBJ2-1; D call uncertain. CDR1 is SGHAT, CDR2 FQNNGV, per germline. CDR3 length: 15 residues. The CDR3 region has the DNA TGCGCCACCGGGCGAGACCAGCCATCCCGCAATGAGCAGTTCTTC. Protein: CATGRDQPSRNEQFF.

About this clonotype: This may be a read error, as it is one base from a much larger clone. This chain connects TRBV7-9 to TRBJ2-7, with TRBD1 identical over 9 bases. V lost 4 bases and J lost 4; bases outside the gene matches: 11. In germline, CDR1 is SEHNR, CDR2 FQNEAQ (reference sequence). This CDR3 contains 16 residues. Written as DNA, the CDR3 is TGTGCCAGCAGCTGGCTTGGGGGGACAGGGAATTACGAGCAGTACTTC. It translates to CASSWLGGTGNYEQYF.

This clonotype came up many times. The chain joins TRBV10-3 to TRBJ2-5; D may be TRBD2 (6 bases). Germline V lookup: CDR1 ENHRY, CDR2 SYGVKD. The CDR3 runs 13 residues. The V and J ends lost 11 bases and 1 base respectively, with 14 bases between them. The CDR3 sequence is CAAMSGSQETQYF. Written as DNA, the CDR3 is TGTGCCGCTATGAGCGGGTCCCAAGAGACCCAGTACTTC.

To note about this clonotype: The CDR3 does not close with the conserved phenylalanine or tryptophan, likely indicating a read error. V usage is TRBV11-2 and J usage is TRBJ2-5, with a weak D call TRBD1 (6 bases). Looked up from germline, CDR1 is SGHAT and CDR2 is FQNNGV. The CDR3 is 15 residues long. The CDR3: CARSRDTAHQETQYV. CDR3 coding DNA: TGTGCCAGATCCCGGGACACGGCCCACCAAGAGACTCAGTACGTC.

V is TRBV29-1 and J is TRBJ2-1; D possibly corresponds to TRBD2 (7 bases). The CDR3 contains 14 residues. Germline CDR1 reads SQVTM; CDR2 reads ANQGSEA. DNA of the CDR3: TGCAGTGGATTGCCGGGACGGGGGGCGGATGAGCAGTTCTTC. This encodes CSGLPGRGADEQFF.

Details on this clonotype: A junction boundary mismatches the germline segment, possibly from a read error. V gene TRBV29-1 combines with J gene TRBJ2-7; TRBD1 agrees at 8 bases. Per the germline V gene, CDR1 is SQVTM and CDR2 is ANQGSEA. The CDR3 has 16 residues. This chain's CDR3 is CSVEVHQTGVSYEKYF. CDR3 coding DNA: TGCAGCGTTGAAGTACATCAGACAGGGGTGTCTTACGAGAAGTACTTC.

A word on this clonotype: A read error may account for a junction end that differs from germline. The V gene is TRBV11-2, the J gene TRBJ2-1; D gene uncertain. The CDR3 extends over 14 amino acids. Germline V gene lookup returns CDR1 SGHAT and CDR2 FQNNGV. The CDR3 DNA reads TGTTCCAGCAGTTCAACGGGCCCTAGGAATGAGCAGTTCTTC. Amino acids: CSSSSTGPRNEQFF.

The CDR3 DNA reads as TGTGCCAGCTCTCTCGTCATTGGTAGCACAGATACGCAGTATTTT. Protein product: CASSLVIGSTDTQYF. The chain has TRBV18 and TRBJ2-3, with D unclear. Germline V gene sequence: CDR1 KGHSH, CDR2 LQKENI. Trimming took off 6 bases at V and 0 bases at J, with 13 bases between the two ends. This CDR3 is 15 amino acids long.

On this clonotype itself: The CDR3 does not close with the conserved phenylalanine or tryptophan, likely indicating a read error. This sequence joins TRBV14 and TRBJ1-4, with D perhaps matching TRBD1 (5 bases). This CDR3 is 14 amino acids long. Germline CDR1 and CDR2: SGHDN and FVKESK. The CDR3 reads CASSITGGNEKLFL. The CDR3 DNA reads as TGTGCCAGCAGCATAACAGGCGGGAATGAGAAACTGTTTTTA.

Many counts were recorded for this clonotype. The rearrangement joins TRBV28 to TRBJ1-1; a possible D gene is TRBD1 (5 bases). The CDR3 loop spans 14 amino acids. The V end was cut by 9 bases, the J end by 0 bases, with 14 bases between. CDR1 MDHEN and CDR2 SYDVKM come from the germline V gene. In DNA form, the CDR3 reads TGTGCCAGTCACAGCCGGGGGTTGAACACTGAAGCTTTCTTT. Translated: CASHSRGLNTEAFF.

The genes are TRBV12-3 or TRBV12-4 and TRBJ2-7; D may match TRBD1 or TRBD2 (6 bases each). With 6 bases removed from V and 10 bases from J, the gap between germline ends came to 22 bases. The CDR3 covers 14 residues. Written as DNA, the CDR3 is TGTGCCAGCAGGCCACGAGGAGGGGGGAACTACCAGTACTTC. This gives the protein CASRPRGGGNYQYF.

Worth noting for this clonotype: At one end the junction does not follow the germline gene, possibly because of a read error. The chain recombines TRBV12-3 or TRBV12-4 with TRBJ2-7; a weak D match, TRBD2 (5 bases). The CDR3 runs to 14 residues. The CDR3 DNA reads TGTGCCAGCAGACTAGGGAGAAGGTCCTACGAGCAGTACTTT. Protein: CASRLGRRSYEQYF.

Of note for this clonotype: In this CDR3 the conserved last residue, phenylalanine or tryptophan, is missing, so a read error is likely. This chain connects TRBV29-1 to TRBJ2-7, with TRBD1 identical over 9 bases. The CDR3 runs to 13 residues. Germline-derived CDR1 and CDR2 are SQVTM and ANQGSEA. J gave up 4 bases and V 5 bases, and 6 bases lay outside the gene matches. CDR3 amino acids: CSVRGQGSYEQYL. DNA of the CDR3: TGCAGCGTTAGGGGACAGGGTTCATACGAGCAGTACTTA.

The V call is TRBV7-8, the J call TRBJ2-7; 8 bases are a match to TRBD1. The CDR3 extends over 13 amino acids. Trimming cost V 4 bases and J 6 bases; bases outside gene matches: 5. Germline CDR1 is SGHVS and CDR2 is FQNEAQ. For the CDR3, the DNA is TGTGCCAGCAGCTGGGACAGGTGTGTCGAGCAGTACTTC. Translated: CASSWDRCVEQYF.

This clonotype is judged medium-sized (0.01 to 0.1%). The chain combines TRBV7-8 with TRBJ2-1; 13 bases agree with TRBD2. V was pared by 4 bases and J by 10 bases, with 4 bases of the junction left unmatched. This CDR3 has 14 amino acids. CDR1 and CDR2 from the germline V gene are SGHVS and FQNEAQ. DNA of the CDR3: TGTGCCAGCAGCTCCGGACTAGCGGGAGCGGAGCAGTTCTTC. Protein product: CASSSGLAGAEQFF.

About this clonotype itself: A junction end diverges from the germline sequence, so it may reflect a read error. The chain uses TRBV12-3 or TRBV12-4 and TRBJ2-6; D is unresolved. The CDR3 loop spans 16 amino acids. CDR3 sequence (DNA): TGTACCAGCAGTTCATCTTCGCACTCTGGGGCCAACGTCCTGACTTTC. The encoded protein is CTSSSSSHSGANVLTF.

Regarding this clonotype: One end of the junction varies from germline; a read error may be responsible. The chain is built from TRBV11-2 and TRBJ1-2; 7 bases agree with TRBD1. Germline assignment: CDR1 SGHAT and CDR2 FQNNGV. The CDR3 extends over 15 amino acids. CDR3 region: CATSLEGASGGDYTF. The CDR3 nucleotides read TGTGCCACCAGCTTAGAGGGGGCCAGTGGCGGTGACTACACCTTC. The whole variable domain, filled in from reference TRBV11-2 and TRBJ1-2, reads EAGVAQSPRYKIIEKRQSVAFWCNPISGHATLYWYQQILGQGPKLLIQFQNNGVVDDSQLPKDRFSAERLKGVDSTLKIQPAKLEDSAVYLCATSLEGASGGDYTFGSGTRLTVV.

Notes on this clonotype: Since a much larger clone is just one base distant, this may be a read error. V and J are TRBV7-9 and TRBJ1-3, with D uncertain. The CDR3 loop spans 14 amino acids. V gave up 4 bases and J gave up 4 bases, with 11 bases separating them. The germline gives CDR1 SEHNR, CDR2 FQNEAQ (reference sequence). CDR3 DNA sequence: TGTGCCAGCAGCTCCTGCTTGACCGGAAACACCATATATTTT. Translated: CASSSCLTGNTIYF.

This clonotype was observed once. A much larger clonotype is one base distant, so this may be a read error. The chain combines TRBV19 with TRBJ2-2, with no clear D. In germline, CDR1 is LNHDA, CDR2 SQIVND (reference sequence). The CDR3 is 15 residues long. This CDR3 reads CTSSKGLSQGGELFF. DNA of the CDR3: TGTACCAGTAGTAAGGGCCTCTCCCAAGGCGGGGAGCTGTTTTTT.

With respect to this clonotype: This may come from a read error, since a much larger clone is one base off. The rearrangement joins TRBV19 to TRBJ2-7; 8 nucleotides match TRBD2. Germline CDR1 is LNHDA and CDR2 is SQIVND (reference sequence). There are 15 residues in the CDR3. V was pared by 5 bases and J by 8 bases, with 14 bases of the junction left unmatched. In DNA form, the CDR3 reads TGTGCCAGTAGTTGGGGACTAGGGGACTCTAACAAGCAGTACTTC. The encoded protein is CASSWGLGDSNKQYF.